This passage covers 27 T cell receptor beta chains from one sample sequenced in a study of PD-1 blockade in classical Hodgkin lymphoma. Documented time point: cycle 4 day 1 (C4D1), after five to seven weeks of nivolumab. Brentuximab vedotin exposure varied, and every patient relapsed after autologous stem cell transplantation. TCRdb's table, derived via immunoSEQ multiplex PCR, lists solely in-frame clones and lacks some. The sample records approximately 84,000 clones, about 83% being singletons. This specimen was peripheral blood mononuclear cells (PBMCs), taken before the fourth cycle of nivolumab. These receptors were taken from a human donor with classical Hodgkin lymphoma.

This chain uses TRBV6-5 with TRBJ2-3; no clear D gene. The CDR3 has 12 amino acids. V shed 7 bases and J shed 2 bases, with 7 bases lying between them. The germline CDR1 and CDR2 sequences are MNHEY and SVGAGI. CDR3 DNA sequence: TGTGCCAGCAATGGACCCACAGATACGCAGTATTTT. The encoded protein is CASNGPTDTQYF.

In this sample, this clone turned up a few times. The rearrangement links TRBV9 to TRBJ2-5; TRBD2 matches at 10 bases. Germline assignment: CDR1 SGDLS and CDR2 YYNGEE. J was trimmed by 5 bases and V by 0 bases; bases with no gene match: 10. The CDR3 covers 17 residues. Written as DNA, the CDR3 is TGTGCCAGCAGCGTAGAACCTAGCGGGAGCTTGCGGGAGACCCAGTACTTC. Encoded protein: CASSVEPSGSLRETQYF.

CDR3 in amino acids: CASSFDLINTGELFF. CDR3 in DNA: TGCGCCAGCAGCTTCGATTTAATTAACACCGGGGAGCTGTTTTTT. This chain joins TRBV5-1 and TRBJ2-2; D is uncertain. Looked up from germline, CDR1 is SGHRS and CDR2 is YFSETQ. The CDR3 has 15 amino acids. V was shortened by 2 bases and J by 2 bases, with 10 bases between the two germline ends.

V and J are TRBV5-6 and TRBJ1-5; no clear D. Germline V gene sequence: CDR1 SGHDT, CDR2 YYEEEE. The CDR3 contains 15 residues. Trimming took 4 bases from V and 1 from J, leaving 12 bases between them. For the CDR3, the DNA is TGTGCCAGCAGCCCCCGGTCGATGAGCAATCAGCCCCAGCATTTT. This codes for CASSPRSMSNQPQHF.

The chain couples TRBV19 to TRBJ1-3; 7 nucleotides agree with TRBD1. In germline, CDR1 is LNHDA, CDR2 SQIVND (reference sequence). J gave up 4 bases and V 6 bases, and 6 bases lay outside the gene matches. This CDR3 is 14 amino acids long. CDR3 DNA sequence: TGTGCCAGTAGGAAGGGGGCCTCGGGAAACACCATATATTTT. Protein sequence: CASRKGASGNTIYF. Complete variable domain (other parts from reference TRBV19 and TRBJ1-3): DGGITQSPKYLFRKEGQNVTLSCEQNLNHDAMYWYRQDPGQGLRLIYYSQIVNDFQKGDIAEGYSVSREKKESFPLTVTSAQKNPTAFYLCASRKGASGNTIYFGEGSWLTVV.

The genes are TRBV14 and TRBJ2-1; tentatively, D is TRBD1 or TRBD2 (5 bases each). V was pared by 4 bases and J by 4 bases, with 11 bases between. The CDR3 consists of 14 residues. Germline CDR1 SGHDN, CDR2 FVKESK. The chain's CDR3 is CASSRWDVYNEQFF. The CDR3 bases are TGTGCCAGCAGCCGCTGGGACGTGTACAATGAGCAGTTCTTC.

Remarks on this clone: The sample carries other DNA sequences with the same CDR3. The CDR3 nucleotides are TGTGCCATCAGTGAGCAGGGGAACACTGAAGCTTTCTTT. Translation: CAISEQGNTEAFF. This chain uses TRBV10-3 with TRBJ1-1, with D possibly TRBD1 on 5 matching bases. Trimming took 2 bases from V and 1 from J, leaving 5 bases between them. CDR3 length equals 13 residues. Germline V lookup: CDR1 ENHRY, CDR2 SYGVKD.

The gene calls are TRBV30 and TRBJ2-6; D call uncertain. V lost 1 base and J lost 0, with 4 bases in between. Germline CDR1 GTSNPN, CDR2 SVGIG (reference sequence). The CDR3 loop spans 14 amino acids. In DNA, the CDR3 is TGTGCCTGGAGTGCAGACTCTGGGGCCAACGTCCTGACTTTC. It specifies CAWSADSGANVLTF.

This clone was observed a few times. V and J are TRBV30 and TRBJ2-3; D gene uncertain. The CDR3 contains 12 residues. Germline V gene sequence: CDR1 GTSNPN, CDR2 SVGIG (reference sequence). V lost 4 bases to trimming and J lost 4 bases, with 9 bases between them. The CDR3 DNA reads TGTGCCTGGAATGTCCTTTCAGATACGCAGTATTTT. It specifies CAWNVLSDTQYF.

The rearrangement uses TRBV10-3 and TRBJ2-7; the D is unclear. Germline V gene data show CDR1 as ENHRY and CDR2 as SYGVKD. Trimming shortened V by 8 bases and J by 4 bases, and 12 bases separated the two germline ends. The CDR3 covers 12 residues. The CDR3 nucleotides are TGTGCCATCTCCGCCGGTCGGTACGAGCAGTACTTC. This sequence encodes CAISAGRYEQYF.

This chain uses TRBV28 with TRBJ1-2, with 8 nucleotides matching TRBD1. There are 16 residues in the CDR3. CDR1 is MDHEN, CDR2 SYDVKM, per germline. Losses at the gene ends were 5 bases for V and 3 bases for J; bases not matched to a gene: 11. The CDR3 nucleotides read TGTGCCAGCAGTCCTTCTGGGGACAGGCATTACTATGGCTACACCTTC. The encoded protein is CASSPSGDRHYYGYTF.

This chain links TRBV2 with TRBJ1-1; 8 positions agree with TRBD1. With V trimmed by 6 bases and J by 10 bases, 4 bases remained unmatched. The CDR3 length is 11 residues. The germline V gene encodes CDR1 SNHLY and CDR2 FYNNEI. The CDR3 reads CASRRDRGAFF. The DNA for the CDR3 is TGTGCCAGCAGGCGCGACAGGGGAGCTTTCTTT.

The V gene is TRBV5-1, the J gene TRBJ1-2; 7 bases line up with TRBD1. The germline V gene has CDR1 SGHRS and CDR2 YFSETQ. This CDR3 comprises 14 residues. V trimming: 6 bases; J trimming: 5 bases; junction bases outside the gene matches: 10. The CDR3 nucleotides are TGCGCCAGCAACCGGGACAGCCCAGGGTATGGCTACACCTTC. Translation: CASNRDSPGYGYTF.

The J gene is TRBJ2-1, the V gene TRBV25-1, with D perhaps matching TRBD1 or TRBD2 (5 bases each). CDR3 size: 14 residues. Germline V CDR1 and CDR2: MGHDK, SYGVNS. The ends were cut back, 3 bases at V and 0 bases at J, with 6 bases in the middle. The CDR3 DNA is TGTGCCAGCAGTGATGGGGGCTCCTACAATGAGCAGTTCTTC. It codes for CASSDGGSYNEQFF.

This CDR3 is CASTRVGGSYEQYF. The CDR3 bases are TGTGCCAGCACTCGTGTAGGAGGCTCCTACGAGCAGTACTTC. The chain carries TRBV7-2 and TRBJ2-7, with D possibly matching TRBD2 (5 bases). The CDR3 has 14 amino acids. Germline V CDR1 and CDR2: SGHTA, FQGNSA. V was cut by 7 bases and J by 0 bases, with 13 bases left in between. Full variable domain (remainder filled in from reference TRBV7-2 and TRBJ2-7): GAGVSQSPSNKVTEKGKDVELRCDPISGHTALYWYRQSLGQGLEFLIYFQGNSAPDKSGLPSDRFSAERTGGSVSTLTIQRTQQEDSAVYLCASTRVGGSYEQYFGPGTRLTVT.

About this clone: Different DNA sequences within this sample yield the same CDR3. The J gene is TRBJ2-1, the V gene TRBV4-2, with a possible D match to TRBD2 (6 bases). In germline, CDR1 is LGHNA, CDR2 YNFKEQ. This CDR3 region has 16 residues. The V gene lost 1 base and the J gene lost 2 bases, with 12 bases spanning the gap. The CDR3 is CASSQVGGGPYNEQFF. CDR3 nucleotide sequence: TGTGCCAGCAGCCAAGTTGGGGGAGGTCCCTACAATGAGCAGTTCTTC.

J is TRBJ1-2 and V is TRBV4-3; D may be TRBD1 (5 bases). Germline loops: CDR1 LGHNA, CDR2 YSLEER. Trimming cost V 4 bases and J 4 bases, with 16 bases left between them. The CDR3 is made up of 15 amino acids. The CDR3 DNA is TGCGCCAGCAGCCCCGGGAGGGGAAGTGGCTATGGCTACACCTTC. This encodes CASSPGRGSGYGYTF.

The chain couples TRBV6-6 to TRBJ2-7; D is perhaps TRBD2 (7 bases). The CDR3 loop spans 14 amino acids. CDR1 and CDR2 from the germline V gene are MNHNY and SVGAGI (reference sequence). V was trimmed by 6 bases and J by 2 bases, leaving 14 bases between them. DNA of the CDR3: TGTGCCAGCAGCCATGGGGGGGGCCCCTACGAGCAGTACTTC. It encodes CASSHGGGPYEQYF.

A single count supports this clone. The chain links TRBV14 to TRBJ2-5; D ambiguous. Trimming took off 0 bases at V and 7 bases at J, with 6 bases between the two ends. CDR1 and CDR2 (germline): SGHDN, FVKESK. The CDR3 sequence is 12 residues long. The CDR3 sequence: CASSQDFGTQYF. The CDR3 region has the DNA TGTGCCAGCAGCCAAGATTTCGGGACCCAGTACTTC.

This clone has at least ten counts. The chain couples TRBV28 to TRBJ2-7; D is uncertain. Germline CDR1 and CDR2: MDHEN and SYDVKM. This CDR3 is built from 12 residues. Between the trimmed V and J ends, which lost 6 bases and 2 bases, there was a span of 8 bases. The CDR3 region has the DNA TGTGCCAGCAGCCCTTGGGCCTACGAGCAGTACTTC. Translated, it gives CASSPWAYEQYF.

This sequence joins TRBV5-1 and TRBJ2-2, with D unresolved. This CDR3 contains 14 residues. Looked up from germline, CDR1 is SGHRS and CDR2 is YFSETQ. Trimming removed 3 bases at V and 0 bases at J, with 6 bases between. The CDR3 reads CASSWQPNTGELFF. CDR3 bases: TGCGCCAGCAGCTGGCAGCCGAACACCGGGGAGCTGTTTTTT.

The chain has TRBV18 and TRBJ2-3; possible D gene TRBD2, 6 bases. V was clipped by 1 base and J by 5 bases, with 16 bases between them. Per germline, CDR1 KGHSH and CDR2 LQKENI. The CDR3 spans 16 residues. CDR3 sequence: CASSPRRAGGRDTQYF. CDR3 nucleotide sequence: TGTGCCAGCTCACCACGGAGGGCCGGGGGTAGAGATACGCAGTATTTT. The full variable domain, in which reference TRBV18 and TRBJ2-3 provide the parts outside the CDR3, is NAGVMQNPRHLVRRRGQEARLRCSPMKGHSHVYWYRQLPEEGLKFMVYLQKENIIDESGMPKERFSAEFPKEGPSILRIQQVVRGDSAAYFCASSPRRAGGRDTQYFGPGTRLTVL.

The chain links TRBV23-1 to TRBJ2-1; 7 bases align to TRBD1. TRBV23-1 carries the ORF label, with uncertain function. The CDR3 is made up of 14 amino acids. Losses at the gene ends were 5 bases for V and 4 bases for J; bases not matched to a gene: 5. Here the CDR3 reads CASSEQGSYNEQFF. For the CDR3, the DNA is TGCGCCAGCAGTGAACAGGGGTCTTACAATGAGCAGTTCTTC.

CDR3 region: CASRVVGSSYNEQFF. CDR3 in DNA: TGTGCCAGCAGGGTAGTGGGTAGCTCCTACAATGAGCAGTTCTTC. The chain uses TRBV11-2 and TRBJ2-1, with unresolved D. The CDR3 totals 15 residues. Germline V gene data show CDR1 as SGHAT and CDR2 as FQNNGV. Between the trimmed V and J ends, which lost 6 bases and 0 bases, there was a span of 12 bases.

The genes are TRBV14 and TRBJ2-5; the D is unclear. Germline assignment: CDR1 SGHDN and CDR2 FVKESK. V shed 0 bases and J shed 4 bases, with 12 bases lying between them. This CDR3 comprises 15 residues. This CDR3 is CASSQDRLMGETQYF. CDR3 DNA: TGTGCCAGCAGCCAAGACAGGTTGATGGGAGAGACCCAGTACTTC.

This clone has more than one count but fewer than ten. CDR3 sequence (DNA): TGTGCCAGCAGTGAAGCGGGTAGCGGGGGCTACGAGCAGTACTTC. This encodes CASSEAGSGGYEQYF. The chain uses TRBV6-1 and TRBJ2-7; TRBD2 agrees at 9 bases. This CDR3 spans 15 amino acids. Trimming took 0 bases from V and 3 from J; bases not matched to a gene: 3. Germline V gene data show CDR1 as MNHNS and CDR2 as SASEGT.

This clone was observed once. The chain employs TRBV6-5 and TRBJ1-4, with TRBD1 identical over 7 bases. After removal of 0 bases from V and 7 bases from J, the junction contained 8 bases not matched to a gene. The CDR3 runs to 16 residues. Germline assignment: CDR1 MNHEY and CDR2 SVGAGI. The CDR3 region is CASSYSWTGGREKLFF. The CDR3 region has the DNA TGTGCCAGCAGTTACTCCTGGACAGGAGGGCGTGAAAAACTGTTTTTT.